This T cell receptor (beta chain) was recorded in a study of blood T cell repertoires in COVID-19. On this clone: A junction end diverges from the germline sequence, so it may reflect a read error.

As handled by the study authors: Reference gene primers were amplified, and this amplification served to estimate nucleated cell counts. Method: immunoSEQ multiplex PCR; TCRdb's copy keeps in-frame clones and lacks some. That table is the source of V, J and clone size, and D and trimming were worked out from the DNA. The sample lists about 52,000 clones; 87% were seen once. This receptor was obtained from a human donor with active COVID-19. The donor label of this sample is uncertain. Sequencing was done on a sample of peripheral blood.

The CDR3 protein is CASSDSTGLKTQYF. CDR3 coding DNA: TGTGCCAGCAGTGACTCGACAGGGTTGAAGACCCAGTACTTC. This chain uses TRBV6-5 with TRBJ2-5; 7 bases are shared with TRBD1. The CDR3 loop spans 14 amino acids. Germline CDR1 is MNHEY and CDR2 is SVGAGI.